This entry concerns a single T cell receptor (beta chain). The antigen remains undetermined. This record comes from a study of beta chain features in type 1 diabetes. On the study more broadly: Cell yields, age and gender were similar between patients and healthy donors. Examination covered 100 million to 140 million sorted cells spanning all samples. Findings and caveats of the study: VDJ junctions from patients with type 1 diabetes contained fewer insertions and more deletions. All four CD4+ subsets of Type 1 diabetes patients contained TCRB CDR3s that were moderately but significantly shorter.

The CDR3 totals 12 residues. V lost 4 bases and J lost 10, with 11 bases in between. Germline-derived CDR1 and CDR2 are SGHAT and FQNNGV. The entirety of the isolated RNA underwent reverse transcription, so expressed TCRB transcripts were sequenced. Libraries were prepared by immunoSEQ multiplex PCR; TCRdb keeps only in-frame clonotypes and omits some of them. The data contain approximately 360,000 clones, around 13% of them seen just once; the ten biggest clones take up 0.0085% to 0.012%. The source material was naive CD4+ T cells from blood. The source is a woman younger than 30 with type 1 diabetes. This rearrangement joins TRBV11-2 to TRBJ2-1; D gene unclear. In DNA form, the CDR3 reads TGTGCCAGCAGCTCTCTGGCCAAGGAGCAGTTCTTC. Its translation: CASSSLAKEQFF.